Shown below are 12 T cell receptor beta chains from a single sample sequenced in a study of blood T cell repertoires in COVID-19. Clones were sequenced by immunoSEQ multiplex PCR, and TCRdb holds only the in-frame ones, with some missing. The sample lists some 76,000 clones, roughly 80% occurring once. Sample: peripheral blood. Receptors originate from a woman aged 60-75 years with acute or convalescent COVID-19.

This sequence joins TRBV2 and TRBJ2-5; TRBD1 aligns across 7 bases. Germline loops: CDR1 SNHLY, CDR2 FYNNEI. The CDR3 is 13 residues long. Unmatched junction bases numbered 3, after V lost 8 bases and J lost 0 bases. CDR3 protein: CASVRGYQETQYF. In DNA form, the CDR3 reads TGTGCCAGCGTCAGGGGGTACCAAGAGACCCAGTACTTC.

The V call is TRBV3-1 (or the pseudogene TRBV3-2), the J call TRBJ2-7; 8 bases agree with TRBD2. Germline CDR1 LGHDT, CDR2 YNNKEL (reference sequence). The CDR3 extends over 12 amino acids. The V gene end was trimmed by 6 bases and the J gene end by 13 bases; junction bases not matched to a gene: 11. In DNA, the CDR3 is TGTGCCAGCAGTTCAAGCGGGACTAGTTCTTACTTC. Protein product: CASSSSGTSSYF.

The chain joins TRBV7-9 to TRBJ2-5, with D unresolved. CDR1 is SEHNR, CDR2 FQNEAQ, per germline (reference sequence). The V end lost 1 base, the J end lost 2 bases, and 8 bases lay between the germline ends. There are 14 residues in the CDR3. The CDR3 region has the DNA TGTGCCAGCAGCTTAGTCACCAGACAAGAGACCCAGTACTTC. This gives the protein CASSLVTRQETQYF.

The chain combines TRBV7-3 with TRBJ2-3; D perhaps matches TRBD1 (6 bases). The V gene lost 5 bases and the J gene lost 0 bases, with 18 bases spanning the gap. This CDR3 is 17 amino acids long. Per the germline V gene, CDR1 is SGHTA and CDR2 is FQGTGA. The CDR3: CASSAVTGLASTDTQYF. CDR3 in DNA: TGTGCCAGCAGCGCGGTAACAGGGCTCGCTAGCACAGATACGCAGTATTTT.

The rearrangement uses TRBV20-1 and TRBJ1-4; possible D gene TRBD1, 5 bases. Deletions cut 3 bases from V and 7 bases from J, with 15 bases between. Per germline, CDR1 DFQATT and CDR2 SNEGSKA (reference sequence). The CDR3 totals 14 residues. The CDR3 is CSASATELAEKLFF. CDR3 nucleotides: TGCAGTGCTAGTGCGACAGAACTTGCTGAAAAACTGTTTTTT.

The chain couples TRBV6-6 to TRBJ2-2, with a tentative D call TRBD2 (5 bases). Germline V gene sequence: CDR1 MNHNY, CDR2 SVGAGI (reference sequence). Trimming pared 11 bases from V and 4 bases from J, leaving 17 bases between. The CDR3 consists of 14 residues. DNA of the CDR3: TGTGCCTCCCTGGCCGGACGGGGCACCGGGGAGCTGTTTTTT. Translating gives CASLAGRGTGELFF.

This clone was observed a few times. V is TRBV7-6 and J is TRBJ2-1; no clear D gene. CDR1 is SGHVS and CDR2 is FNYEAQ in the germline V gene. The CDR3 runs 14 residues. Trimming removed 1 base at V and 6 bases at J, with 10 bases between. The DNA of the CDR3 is TGTGCCAGCAGCTTAGGTCGGTCGAGCAATGAGCAGTTCTTC. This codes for CASSLGRSSNEQFF.

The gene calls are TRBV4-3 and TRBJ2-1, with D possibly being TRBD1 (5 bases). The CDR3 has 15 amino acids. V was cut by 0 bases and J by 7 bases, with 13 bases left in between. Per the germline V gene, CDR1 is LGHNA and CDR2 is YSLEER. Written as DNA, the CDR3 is TGCGCCAGCAGCCAAGATGGGGCCTTAGGGAATGAGCAGTTCTTC. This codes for CASSQDGALGNEQFF.

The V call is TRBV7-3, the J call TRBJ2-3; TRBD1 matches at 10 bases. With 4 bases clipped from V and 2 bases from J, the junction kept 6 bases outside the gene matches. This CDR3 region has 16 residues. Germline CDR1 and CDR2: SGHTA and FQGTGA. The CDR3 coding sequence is TGTGCCAGCAGCTCCTGGACAGGGGGAGACACAGATACGCAGTATTTT. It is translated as CASSSWTGGDTDTQYF.

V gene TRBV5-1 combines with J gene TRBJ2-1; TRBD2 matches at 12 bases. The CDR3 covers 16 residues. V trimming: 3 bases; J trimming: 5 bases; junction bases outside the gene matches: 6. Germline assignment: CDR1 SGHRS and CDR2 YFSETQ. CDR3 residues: CASSSAGTSGHNEQFF. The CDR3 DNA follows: TGCGCCAGCAGCTCCGCGGGGACTAGCGGGCACAATGAGCAGTTCTTC.

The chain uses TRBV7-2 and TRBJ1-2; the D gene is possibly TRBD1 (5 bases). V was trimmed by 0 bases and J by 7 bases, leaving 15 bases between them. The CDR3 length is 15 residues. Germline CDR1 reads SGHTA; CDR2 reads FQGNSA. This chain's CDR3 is CASSLALSGRSGYTF. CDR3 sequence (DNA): TGTGCCAGCAGCTTAGCGCTCTCAGGGCGGAGTGGCTACACCTTC. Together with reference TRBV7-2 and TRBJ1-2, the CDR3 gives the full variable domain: GAGVSQSPSNKVTEKGKDVELRCDPISGHTALYWYRQSLGQGLEFLIYFQGNSAPDKSGLPSDRFSAERTGGSVSTLTIQRTQQEDSAVYLCASSLALSGRSGYTFGSGTRLTVV.

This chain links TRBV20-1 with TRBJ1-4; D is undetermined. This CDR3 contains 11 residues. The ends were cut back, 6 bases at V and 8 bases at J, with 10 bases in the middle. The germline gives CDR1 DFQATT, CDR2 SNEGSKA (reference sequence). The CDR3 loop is CSAHSREKLFF. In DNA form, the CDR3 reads TGCAGTGCCCACTCCCGGGAAAAACTGTTTTTT.